This T cell receptor (beta chain) is from a study of T cell changes during pregnancy in multiple sclerosis. Generated by immunoSEQ multiplex PCR, the TCRdb table keeps only in-frame clones and is missing some. The sample yields 50,000 to 65,000 clones, about nine tenths seen once. This clone was seen only a few times. CDR1 is SGHRS and CDR2 is YFSETQ in the germline V gene. This CDR3 region has 14 residues. V lost 0 bases and J lost 6, with 12 bases in between. This specimen was peripheral blood, taken in the third trimester of pregnancy. The sequence derives from a female donor in good health, enrolled as a control in a pregnancy study. This chain links TRBV5-1 with TRBJ1-1; D might be TRBD1 (5 bases). For the CDR3, the DNA is TGCGCCAGCAGCTTGGGGCAGGGCGCCGCTGAAGCTTTCTTT. Amino acid sequence: CASSLGQGAAEAFF. The full variable domain, rest sourced from reference TRBV5-1 and TRBJ1-1, is KAGVTQTPRYLIKTRGQQVTLSCSPISGHRSVSWYQQTPGQGLQFLFEYFSETQRNKGNFPGRFSGRQFSNSRSEMNVSTLELGDSALYLCASSLGQGAAEAFFGQGTRLTVV.